This T cell receptor beta chain was documented in a study of blood T cell repertoires in COVID-19. Enrollees, about 18 to 89 years old, lived in approximately 24 US areas. Cohort allocation depended upon clinical history that participants reported. Original handling: Using reference gene primer amplification, nucleated cell counts were estimated. Sequencing was performed with immunoSEQ multiplex PCR; in TCRdb, only in-frame clones are kept and a portion is missing. V, J and clone size were drawn from that table, and D and trimming were deduced from the DNA. The sample contains more than 300,000 clones, 92% of which appear only once. The CDR3 runs to 14 residues. Per the germline V gene, CDR1 is SEHNR and CDR2 is FQNEAQ (reference sequence). The trim removed 6 bases at V and 5 bases at J, leaving 9 bases unmatched.

Material for sequencing was PBMCs or T cells enriched from blood (not recorded which). The sequence was obtained from a woman aged 30 to 39 who had recovered from COVID-19. V usage is TRBV7-9 and J usage is TRBJ2-7; 8 bases map to TRBD1. The CDR3 region is CASSPDREVDEQYF. Here the CDR3 DNA reads TGTGCCAGCAGTCCGGACAGGGAAGTCGACGAGCAGTACTTC.